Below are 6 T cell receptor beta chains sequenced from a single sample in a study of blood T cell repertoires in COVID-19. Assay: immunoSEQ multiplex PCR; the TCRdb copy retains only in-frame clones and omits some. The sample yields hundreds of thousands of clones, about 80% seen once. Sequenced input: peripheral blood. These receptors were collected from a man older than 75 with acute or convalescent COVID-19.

In DNA form, the CDR3 reads TGTGCCAGCAGCCAAGACAGGATTAAAGCTTTCTTT. This codes for CASSQDRIKAFF. The rearrangement links TRBV14 to TRBJ1-1; D is unclear. V shed 0 bases and J shed 9 bases, with 8 bases lying between them. The CDR3 spans 12 residues. Per germline, CDR1 SGHDN and CDR2 FVKESK.

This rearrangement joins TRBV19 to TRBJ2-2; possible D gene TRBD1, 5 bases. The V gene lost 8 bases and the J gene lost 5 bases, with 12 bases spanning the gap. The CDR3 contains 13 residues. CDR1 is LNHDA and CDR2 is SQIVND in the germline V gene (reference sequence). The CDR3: CASRAPGTGELFF. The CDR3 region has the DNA TGTGCCAGTCGCGCCCCAGGGACCGGGGAGCTGTTTTTT.

CDR3 residues: CASSYRTGEGSPLHF. CDR3 in DNA: TGTGCCAGCAGCTACCGGACTGGGGAGGGTTCACCCCTCCACTTT. The chain couples TRBV4-2 to TRBJ1-6; the D is unclear. CDR3 size: 15 residues. Germline CDR1 and CDR2: LGHNA and YNFKEQ. The germline V and J ends were trimmed by 5 bases and 9 bases, with 17 bases remaining between them.

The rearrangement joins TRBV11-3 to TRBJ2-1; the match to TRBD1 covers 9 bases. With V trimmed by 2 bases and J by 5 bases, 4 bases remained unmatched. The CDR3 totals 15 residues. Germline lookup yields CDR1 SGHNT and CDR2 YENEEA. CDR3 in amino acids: CASSLTGTGHNEQFF. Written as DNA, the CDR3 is TGTGCCAGCAGCTTAACCGGGACAGGGCACAATGAGCAGTTCTTC.

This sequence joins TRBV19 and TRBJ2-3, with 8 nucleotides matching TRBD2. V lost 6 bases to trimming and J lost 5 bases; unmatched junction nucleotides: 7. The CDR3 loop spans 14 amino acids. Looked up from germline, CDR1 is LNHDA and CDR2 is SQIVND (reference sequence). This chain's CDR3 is CASSPRGGGDTQYF. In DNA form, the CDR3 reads TGTGCCAGTAGCCCTCGGGGGGGCGGAGATACGCAGTATTTT. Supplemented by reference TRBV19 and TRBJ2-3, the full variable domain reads DGGITQSPKYLFRKEGQNVTLSCEQNLNHDAMYWYRQDPGQGLRLIYYSQIVNDFQKGDIAEGYSVSREKKESFPLTVTSAQKNPTAFYLCASSPRGGGDTQYFGPGTRLTVL.

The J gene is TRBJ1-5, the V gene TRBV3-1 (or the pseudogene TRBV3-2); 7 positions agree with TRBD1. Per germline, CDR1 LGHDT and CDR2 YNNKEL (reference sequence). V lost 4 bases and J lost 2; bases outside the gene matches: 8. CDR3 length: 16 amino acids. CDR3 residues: CASSRTGPPGNQPQHF. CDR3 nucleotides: TGTGCCAGCAGCCGGACAGGCCCTCCGGGCAATCAGCCCCAGCATTTT.